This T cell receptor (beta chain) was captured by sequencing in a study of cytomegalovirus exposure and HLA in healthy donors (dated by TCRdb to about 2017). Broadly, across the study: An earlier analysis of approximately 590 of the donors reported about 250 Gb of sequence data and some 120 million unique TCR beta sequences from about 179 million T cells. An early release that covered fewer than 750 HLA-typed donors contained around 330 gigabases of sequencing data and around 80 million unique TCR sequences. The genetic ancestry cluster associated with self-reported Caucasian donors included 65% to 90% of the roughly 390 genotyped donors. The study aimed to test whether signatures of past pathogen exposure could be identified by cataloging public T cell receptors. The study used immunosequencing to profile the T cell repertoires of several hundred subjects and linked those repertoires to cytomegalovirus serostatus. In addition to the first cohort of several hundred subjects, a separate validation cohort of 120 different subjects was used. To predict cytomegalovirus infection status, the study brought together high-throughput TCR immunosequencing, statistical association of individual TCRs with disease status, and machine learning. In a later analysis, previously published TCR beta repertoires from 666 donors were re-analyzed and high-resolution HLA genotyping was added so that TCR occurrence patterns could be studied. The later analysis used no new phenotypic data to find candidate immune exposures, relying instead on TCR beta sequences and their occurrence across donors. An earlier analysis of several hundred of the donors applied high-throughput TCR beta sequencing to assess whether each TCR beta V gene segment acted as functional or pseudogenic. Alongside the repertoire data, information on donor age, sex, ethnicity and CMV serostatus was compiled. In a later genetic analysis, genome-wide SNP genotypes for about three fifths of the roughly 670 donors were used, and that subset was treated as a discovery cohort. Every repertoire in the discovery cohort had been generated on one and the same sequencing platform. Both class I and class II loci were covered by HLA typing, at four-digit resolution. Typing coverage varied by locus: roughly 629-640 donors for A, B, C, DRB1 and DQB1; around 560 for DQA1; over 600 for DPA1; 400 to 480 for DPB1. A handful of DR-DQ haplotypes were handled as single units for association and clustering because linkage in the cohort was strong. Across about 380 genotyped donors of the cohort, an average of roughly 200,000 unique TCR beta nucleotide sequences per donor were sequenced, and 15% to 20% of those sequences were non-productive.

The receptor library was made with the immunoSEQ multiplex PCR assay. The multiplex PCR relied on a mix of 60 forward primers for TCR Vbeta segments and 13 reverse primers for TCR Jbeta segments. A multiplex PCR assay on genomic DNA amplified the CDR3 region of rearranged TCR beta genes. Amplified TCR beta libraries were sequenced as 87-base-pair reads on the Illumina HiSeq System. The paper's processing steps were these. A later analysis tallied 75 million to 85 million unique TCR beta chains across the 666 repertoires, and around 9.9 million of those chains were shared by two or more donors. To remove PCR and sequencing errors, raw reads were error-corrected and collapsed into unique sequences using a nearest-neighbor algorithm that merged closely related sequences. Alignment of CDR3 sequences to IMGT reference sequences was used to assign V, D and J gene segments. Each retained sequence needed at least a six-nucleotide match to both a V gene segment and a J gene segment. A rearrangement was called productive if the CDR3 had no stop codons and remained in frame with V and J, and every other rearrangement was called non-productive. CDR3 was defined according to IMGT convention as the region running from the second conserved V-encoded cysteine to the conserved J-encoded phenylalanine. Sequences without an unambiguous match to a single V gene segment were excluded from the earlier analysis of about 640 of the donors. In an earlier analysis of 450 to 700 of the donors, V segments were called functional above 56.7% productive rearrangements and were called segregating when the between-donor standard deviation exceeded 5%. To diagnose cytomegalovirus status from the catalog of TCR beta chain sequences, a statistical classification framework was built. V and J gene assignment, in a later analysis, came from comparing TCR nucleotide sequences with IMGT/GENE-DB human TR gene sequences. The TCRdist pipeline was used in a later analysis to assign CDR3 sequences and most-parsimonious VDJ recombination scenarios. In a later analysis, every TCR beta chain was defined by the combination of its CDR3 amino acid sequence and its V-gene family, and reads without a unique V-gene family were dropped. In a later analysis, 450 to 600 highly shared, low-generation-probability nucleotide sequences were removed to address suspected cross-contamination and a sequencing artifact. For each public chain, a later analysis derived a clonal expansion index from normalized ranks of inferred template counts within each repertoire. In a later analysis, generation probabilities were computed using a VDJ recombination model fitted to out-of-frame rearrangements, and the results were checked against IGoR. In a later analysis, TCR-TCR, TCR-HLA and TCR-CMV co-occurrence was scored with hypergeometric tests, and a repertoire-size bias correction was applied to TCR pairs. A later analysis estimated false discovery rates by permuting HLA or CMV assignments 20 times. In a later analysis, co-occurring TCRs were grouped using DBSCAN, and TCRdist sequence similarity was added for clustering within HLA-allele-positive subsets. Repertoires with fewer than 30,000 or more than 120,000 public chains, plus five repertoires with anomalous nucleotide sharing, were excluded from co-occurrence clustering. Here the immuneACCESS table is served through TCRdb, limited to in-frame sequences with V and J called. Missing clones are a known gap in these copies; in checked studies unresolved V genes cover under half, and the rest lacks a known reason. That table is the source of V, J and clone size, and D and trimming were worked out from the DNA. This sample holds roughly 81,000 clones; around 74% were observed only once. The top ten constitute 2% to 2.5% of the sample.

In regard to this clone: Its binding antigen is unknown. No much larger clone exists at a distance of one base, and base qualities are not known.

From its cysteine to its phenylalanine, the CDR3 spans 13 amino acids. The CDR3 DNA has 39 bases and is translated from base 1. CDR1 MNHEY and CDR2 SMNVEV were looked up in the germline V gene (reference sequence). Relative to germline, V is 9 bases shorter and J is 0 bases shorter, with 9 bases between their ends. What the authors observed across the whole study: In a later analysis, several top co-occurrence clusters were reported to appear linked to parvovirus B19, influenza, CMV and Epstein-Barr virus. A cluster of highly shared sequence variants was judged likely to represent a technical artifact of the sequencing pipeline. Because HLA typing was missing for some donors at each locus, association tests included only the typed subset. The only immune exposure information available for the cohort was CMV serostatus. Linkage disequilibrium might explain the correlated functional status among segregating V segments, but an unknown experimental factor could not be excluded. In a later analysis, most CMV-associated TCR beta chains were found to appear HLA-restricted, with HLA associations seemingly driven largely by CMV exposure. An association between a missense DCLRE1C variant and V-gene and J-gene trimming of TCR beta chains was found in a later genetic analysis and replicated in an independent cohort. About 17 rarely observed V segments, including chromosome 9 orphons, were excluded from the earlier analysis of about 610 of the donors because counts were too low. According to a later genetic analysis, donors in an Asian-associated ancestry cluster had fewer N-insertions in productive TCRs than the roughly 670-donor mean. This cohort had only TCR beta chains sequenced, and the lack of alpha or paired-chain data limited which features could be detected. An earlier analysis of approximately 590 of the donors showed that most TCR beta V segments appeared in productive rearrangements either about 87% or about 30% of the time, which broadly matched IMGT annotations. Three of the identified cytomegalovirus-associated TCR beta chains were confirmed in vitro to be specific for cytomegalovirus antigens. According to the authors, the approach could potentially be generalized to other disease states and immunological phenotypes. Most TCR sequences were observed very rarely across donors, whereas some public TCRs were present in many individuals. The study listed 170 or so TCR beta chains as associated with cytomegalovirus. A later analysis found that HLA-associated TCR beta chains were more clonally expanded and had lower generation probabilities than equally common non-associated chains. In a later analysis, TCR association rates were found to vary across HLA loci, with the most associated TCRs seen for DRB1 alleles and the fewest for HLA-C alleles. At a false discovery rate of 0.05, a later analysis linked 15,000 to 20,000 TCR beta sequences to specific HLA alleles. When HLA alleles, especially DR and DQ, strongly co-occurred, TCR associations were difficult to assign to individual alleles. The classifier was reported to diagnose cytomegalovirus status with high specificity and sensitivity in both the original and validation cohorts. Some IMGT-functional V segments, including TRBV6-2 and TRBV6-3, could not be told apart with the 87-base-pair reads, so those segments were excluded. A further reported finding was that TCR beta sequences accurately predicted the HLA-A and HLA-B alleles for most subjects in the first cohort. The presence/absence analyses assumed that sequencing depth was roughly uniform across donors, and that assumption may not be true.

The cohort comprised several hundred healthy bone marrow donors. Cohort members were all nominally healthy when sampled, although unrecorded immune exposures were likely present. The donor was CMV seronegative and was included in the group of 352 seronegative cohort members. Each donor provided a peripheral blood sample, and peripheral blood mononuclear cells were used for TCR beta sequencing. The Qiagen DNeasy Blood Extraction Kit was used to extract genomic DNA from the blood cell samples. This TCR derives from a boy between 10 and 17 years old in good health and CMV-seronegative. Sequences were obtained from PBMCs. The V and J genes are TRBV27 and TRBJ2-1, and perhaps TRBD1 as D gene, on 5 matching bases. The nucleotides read TGTGCCAGTACAGGCTACTCCTACAATGAGCAGTTCTTC. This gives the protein CASTGYSYNEQFF.